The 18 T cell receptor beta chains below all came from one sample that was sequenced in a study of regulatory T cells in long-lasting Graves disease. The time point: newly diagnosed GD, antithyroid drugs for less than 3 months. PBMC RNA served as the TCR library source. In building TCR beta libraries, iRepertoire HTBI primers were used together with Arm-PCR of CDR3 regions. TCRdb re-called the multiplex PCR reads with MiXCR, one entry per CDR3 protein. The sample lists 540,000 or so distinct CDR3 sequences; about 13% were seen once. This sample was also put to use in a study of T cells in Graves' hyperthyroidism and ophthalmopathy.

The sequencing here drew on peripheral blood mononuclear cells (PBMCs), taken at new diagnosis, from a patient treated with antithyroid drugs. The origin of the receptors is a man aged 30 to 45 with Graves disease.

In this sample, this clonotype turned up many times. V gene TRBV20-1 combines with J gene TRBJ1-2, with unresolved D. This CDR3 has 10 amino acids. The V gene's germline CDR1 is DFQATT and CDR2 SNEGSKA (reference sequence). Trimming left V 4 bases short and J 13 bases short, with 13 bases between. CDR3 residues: CSAKPYAVTF. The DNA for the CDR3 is TGCAGTGCTAAACCCTATGCAGTCACCTTC.

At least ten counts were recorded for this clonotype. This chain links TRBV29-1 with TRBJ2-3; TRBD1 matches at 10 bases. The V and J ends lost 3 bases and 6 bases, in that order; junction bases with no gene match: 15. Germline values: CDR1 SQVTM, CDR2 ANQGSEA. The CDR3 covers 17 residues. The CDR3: CSVDAGQGPGVSDTQYF. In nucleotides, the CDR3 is TGCAGCGTTGATGCGGGACAGGGGCCGGGAGTTTCTGATACGCAGTATTTT.

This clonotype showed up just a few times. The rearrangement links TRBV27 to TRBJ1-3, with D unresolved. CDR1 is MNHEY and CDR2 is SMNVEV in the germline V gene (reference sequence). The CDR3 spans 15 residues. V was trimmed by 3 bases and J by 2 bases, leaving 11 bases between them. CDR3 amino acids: CASSFRAETGNTIYF. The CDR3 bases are TGTGCCAGCAGTTTTCGCGCAGAAACTGGAAACACCATATATTTT.

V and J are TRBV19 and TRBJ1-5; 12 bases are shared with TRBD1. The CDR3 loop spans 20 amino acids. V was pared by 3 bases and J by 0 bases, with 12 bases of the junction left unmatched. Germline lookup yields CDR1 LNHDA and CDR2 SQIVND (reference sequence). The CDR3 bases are TGTGCCAGTAGTATCGGTCCGGGACAGGGGGCCCTTTATAGCAATCAGCCCCAGCATTTT. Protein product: CASSIGPGQGALYSNQPQHF.

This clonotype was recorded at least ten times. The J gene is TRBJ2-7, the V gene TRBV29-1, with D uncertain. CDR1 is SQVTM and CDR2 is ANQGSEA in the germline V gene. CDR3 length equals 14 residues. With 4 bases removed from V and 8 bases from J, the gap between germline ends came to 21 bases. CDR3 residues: CSVGLPGQTEKQYF. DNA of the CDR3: TGCAGCGTTGGCCTGCCAGGTCAAACTGAAAAGCAGTACTTC.

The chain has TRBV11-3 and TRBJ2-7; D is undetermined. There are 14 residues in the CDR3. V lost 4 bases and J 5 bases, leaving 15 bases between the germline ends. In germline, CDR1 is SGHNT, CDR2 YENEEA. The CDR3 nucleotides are TGTGCCAGCAGCTCTGATCCGGCAGCCGACGAGCAGTACTTC. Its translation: CASSSDPAADEQYF. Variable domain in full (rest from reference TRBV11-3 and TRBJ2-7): EAGVVQSPRYKIIEKKQPVAFWCNPISGHNTLYWYLQNLGQGPELLIRYENEEAVDDSQLPKDRFSAERLKGVDSTLKIQPAELGDSAVYLCASSSDPAADEQYFGPGTRLTVT.

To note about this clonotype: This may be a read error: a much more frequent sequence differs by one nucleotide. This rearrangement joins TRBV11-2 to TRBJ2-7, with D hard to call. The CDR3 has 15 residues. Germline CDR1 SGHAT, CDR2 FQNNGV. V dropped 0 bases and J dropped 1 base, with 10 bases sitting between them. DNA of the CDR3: TGTGCCAGCAGCTTAGAGTCTAACGGATCCTACGAGCAGTACTTC. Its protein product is CASSLESNGSYEQYF.

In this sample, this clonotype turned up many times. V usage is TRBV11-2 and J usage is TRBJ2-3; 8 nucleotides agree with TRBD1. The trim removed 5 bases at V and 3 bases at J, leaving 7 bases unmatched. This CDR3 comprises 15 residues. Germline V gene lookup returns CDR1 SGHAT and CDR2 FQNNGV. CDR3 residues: CASSQRTGRTDTQYF. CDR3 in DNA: TGTGCCAGCAGCCAGCGGACAGGGAGGACAGATACGCAGTATTTT.

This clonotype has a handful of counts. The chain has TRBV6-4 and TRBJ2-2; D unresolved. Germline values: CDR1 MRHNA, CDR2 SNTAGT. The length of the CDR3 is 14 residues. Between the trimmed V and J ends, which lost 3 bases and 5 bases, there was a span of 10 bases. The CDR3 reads CASSETDLTGELFF. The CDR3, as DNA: TGTGCCAGCAGTGAAACTGACTTGACCGGGGAGCTGTTTTTT.

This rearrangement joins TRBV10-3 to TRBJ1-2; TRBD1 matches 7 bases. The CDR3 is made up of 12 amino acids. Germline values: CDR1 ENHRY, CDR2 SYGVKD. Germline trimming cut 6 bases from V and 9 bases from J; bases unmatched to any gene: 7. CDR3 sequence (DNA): TGTGCCATCAGGGGCGACAGGGATAGCTACACCTTC. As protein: CAIRGDRDSYTF.

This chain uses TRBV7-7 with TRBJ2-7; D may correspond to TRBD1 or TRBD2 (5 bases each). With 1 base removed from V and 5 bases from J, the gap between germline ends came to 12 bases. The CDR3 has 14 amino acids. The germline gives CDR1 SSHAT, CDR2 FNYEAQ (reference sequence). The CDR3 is CASSLGPGSNEQYF. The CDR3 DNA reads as TGTGCCAGCAGCTTAGGTCCAGGGAGCAACGAGCAGTACTTC.

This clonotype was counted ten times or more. CDR3 nucleotide sequence: TGTGCCAGCCCCTGGGAGAGAACGACTGAAGCTTTCTTT. Translating gives CASPWERTTEAFF. The chain recombines TRBV27 with TRBJ1-1; D ambiguous. CDR3 length equals 13 residues. V was pared by 8 bases and J by 5 bases, with 15 bases between. Germline V lookup: CDR1 MNHEY, CDR2 SMNVEV (reference sequence).

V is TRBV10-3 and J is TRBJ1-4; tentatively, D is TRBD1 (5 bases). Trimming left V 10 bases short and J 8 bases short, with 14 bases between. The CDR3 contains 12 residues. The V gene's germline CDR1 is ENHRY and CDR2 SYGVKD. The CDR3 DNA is TGTGCCACGAACCGGGACGGAGAAAAACTGTTTTTT. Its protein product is CATNRDGEKLFF.

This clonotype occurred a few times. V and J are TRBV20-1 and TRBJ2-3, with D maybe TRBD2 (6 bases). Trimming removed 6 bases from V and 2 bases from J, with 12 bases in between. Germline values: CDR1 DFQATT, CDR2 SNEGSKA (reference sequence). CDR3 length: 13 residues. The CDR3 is CSARDWYTDTQYF. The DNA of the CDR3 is TGCAGTGCCCGGGACTGGTACACAGATACGCAGTATTTT.

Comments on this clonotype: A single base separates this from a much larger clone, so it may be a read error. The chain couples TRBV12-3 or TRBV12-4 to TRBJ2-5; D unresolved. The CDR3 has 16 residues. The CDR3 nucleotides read TGTGTCAGCAGCTCCCTCCTGGGATGGGGCCAAGAGACCCAGTACTTC. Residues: CVSSSLLGWGQETQYF.

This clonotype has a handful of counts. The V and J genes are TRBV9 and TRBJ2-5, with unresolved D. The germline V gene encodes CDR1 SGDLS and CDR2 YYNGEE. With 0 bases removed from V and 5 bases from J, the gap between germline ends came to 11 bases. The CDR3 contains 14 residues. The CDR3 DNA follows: TGTGCCAGCAGCGTAGGGGCACAGCTGGAGACCCAGTACTTC. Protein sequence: CASSVGAQLETQYF.

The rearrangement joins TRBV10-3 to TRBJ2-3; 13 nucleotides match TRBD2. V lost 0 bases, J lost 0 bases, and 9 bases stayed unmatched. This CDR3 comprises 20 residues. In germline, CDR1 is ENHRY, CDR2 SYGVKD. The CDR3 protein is CAISESWTSGSLSSTDTQYF. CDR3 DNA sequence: TGTGCCATCAGTGAGTCTTGGACTAGCGGGAGCCTATCTAGCACAGATACGCAGTATTTT.

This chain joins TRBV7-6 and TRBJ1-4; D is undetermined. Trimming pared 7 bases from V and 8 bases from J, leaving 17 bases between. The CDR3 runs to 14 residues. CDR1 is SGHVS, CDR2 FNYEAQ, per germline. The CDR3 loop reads CASNPGEGGEKLFF. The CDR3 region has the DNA TGTGCCAGCAACCCCGGGGAGGGTGGGGAAAAACTGTTTTTT.